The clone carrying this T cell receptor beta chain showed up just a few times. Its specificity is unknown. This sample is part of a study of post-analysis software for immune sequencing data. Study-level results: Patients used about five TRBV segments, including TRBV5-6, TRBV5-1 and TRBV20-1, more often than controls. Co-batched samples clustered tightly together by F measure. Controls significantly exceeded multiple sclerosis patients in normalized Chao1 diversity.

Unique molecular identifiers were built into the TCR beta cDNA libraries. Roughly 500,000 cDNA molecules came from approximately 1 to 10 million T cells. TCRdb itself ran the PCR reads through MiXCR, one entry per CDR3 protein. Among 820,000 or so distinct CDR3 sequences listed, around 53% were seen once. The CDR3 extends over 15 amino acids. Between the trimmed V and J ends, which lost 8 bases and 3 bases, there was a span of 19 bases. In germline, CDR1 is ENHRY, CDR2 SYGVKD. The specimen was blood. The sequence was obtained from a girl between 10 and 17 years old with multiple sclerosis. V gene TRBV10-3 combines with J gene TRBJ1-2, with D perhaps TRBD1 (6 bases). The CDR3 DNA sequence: TGTGCCATCCTCCCAGAGGCGGGGGCAGACTATGGCTACACCTTC. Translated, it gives CAILPEAGADYGYTF.